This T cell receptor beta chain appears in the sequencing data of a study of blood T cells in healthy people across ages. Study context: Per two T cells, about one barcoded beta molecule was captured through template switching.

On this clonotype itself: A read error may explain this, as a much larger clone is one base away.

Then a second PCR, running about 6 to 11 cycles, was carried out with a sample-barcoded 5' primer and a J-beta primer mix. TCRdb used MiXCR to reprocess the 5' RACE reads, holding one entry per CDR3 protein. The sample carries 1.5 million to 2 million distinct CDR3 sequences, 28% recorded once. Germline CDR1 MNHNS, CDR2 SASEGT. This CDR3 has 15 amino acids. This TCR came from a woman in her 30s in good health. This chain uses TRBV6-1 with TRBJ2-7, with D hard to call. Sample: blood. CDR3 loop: CASSRASDRHYERYF. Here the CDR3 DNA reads TGTGCCAGCAGCCGCGCCTCAGACCGACACTACGAGCGGTACTTC.